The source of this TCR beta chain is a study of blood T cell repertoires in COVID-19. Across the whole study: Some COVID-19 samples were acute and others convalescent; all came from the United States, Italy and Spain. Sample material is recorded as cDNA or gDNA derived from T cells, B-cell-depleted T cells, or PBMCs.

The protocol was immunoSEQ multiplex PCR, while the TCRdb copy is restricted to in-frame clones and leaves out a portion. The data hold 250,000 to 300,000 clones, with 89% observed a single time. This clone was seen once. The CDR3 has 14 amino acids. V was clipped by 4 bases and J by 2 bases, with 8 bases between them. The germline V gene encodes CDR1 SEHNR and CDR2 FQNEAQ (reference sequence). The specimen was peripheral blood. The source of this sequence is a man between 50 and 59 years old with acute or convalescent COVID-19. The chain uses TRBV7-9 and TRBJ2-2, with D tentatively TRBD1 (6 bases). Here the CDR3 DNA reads TGTGCCAGCAGCTGGGGGCGCAACACCGGGGAGCTGTTTTTT. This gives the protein CASSWGRNTGELFF.